Listed below are T cell receptor beta chains from one sample, sequenced in a study of blood T cell repertoires in COVID-19. TCRdb's table, derived via immunoSEQ multiplex PCR, lists solely in-frame clones and lacks some. The table has 210,000 or so clones, around 84% seen once. Sequenced material: PBMCs or T cells enriched from blood (not recorded which). The receptors were sampled from a man aged 30-40 years with acute COVID-19. Both conserved end residues are part of each CDR3. D genes are given only for firm matches.

j_gene	v_gene	d_gene	CDR3aa
TRBJ1-6	TRBV6-5	-	CASSYSSRTDSPLHF
TRBJ2-5	TRBV7-6	TRBD2	CASRLAGSLQETQYF
TRBJ1-5	TRBV7-9	TRBD1	CASSSTGGGFQPQHF
TRBJ2-3	TRBV11-2	-	CASSLVLVAGKVPDTQYF
TRBJ1-3	TRBV2	-	CASSEYLGGNTIYF
TRBJ2-3	TRBV10-1	TRBD1	CASSSDRGGTDTQYF
TRBJ2-1	TRBV7-3	TRBD2	CASSPQSGEANEQFF
TRBJ2-1	TRBV13	TRBD2	CASSPAGGRYNEQFF
TRBJ1-2	TRBV9	-	CAIRAIGYTF
TRBJ1-2	TRBV6-5	-	CASIFGSYGYTF
TRBJ2-3	TRBV7-9	TRBD2	CASSPSLDGGDTQYF
TRBJ2-7	TRBV5-1	TRBD1	CASSSGQGITFNIHEQYF
TRBJ2-7	TRBV3-1/TRBV3-2	TRBD2	CASSRSGGAREQYF
TRBJ1-5	TRBV5-1	TRBD1	CASSLGPTGGGNQPQHF
TRBJ2-7	TRBV5-6	TRBD1	CASSLGFGTGGYEQYF
TRBJ2-4	TRBV4-1	TRBD2	CASSQGPGTSGGADKNIQYF
TRBJ1-3	TRBV19	-	CASSSFSGNTIYF
TRBJ2-3	TRBV6-5	-	CASTLARPSTDTQYF
TRBJ1-2	TRBV28	-	CASIPQGKYGYTF
TRBJ1-4	TRBV5-1	TRBD1	CASSLGGTGGAANEKLFF
TRBJ2-7	TRBV20-1	TRBD1	CSASTDRGDEQYF
TRBJ1-2	TRBV7-2	TRBD1	CASSPEGQVYGYTF
TRBJ2-1	TRBV5-4	-	CASSLGQGGSYNEQFF
TRBJ1-2	TRBV10-3	-	CAFSKGLKGNGYTF
TRBJ2-7	TRBV3-1/TRBV3-2	-	CASSPSGGSYEQYF
TRBJ2-6	TRBV9	-	CASSVGRVGTGANVLTF
TRBJ2-2	TRBV19	TRBD2	CASSIAPWLAGGRHGELFF
TRBJ1-1	TRBV25-1	-	CASSELRGGSTEAFF
TRBJ2-1	TRBV27	-	CASSLNRVPSYNEQFF